This TCR beta chain was found in a study of CD8 T cells in ankylosing spondylitis. There are 16 residues in the CDR3. Unmatched junction bases numbered 7, after V lost 5 bases and J lost 3 bases. CDR1 and CDR2 (germline): SGHVS, FQNEAQ. The study's findings and limits: The disease-linked clones had a CD8+ phenotype and low blood frequencies.

This clonotype was observed at least ten times. What it binds is not known. A single record per CDR3 protein comes from TCRdb applying MiXCR to the 5' RACE reads. In the table there are 200,000 to 250,000 distinct CDR3 sequences, roughly a tenth of which are singletons. The material sequenced was blood, either unsorted or a sorted T cell fraction (not recorded which). V gene TRBV7-8 combines with J gene TRBJ2-1, with 10 bases lining up with TRBD2. This receptor was obtained from a male donor with ankylosing spondylitis or in good health (not recorded which). The CDR3 region has the DNA TGTGCCAGCAGCCTCGCCGGGACTAGCGACTACAATGAGCAGTTCTTC. Translation: CASSLAGTSDYNEQFF.